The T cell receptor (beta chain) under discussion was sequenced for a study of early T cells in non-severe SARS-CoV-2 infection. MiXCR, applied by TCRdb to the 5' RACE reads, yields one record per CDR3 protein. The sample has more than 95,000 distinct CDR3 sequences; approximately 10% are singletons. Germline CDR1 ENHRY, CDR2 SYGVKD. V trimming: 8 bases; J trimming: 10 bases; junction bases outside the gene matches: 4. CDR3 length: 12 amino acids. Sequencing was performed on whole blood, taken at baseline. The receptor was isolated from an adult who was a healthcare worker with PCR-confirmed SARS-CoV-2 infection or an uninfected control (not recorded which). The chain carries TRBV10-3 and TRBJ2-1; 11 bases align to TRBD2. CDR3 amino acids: CAIGGTSGEQFF. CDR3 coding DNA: TGTGCCATCGGAGGGACTAGCGGAGAGCAGTTCTTC.